What follows describes a single T cell receptor (beta chain). Its antigen is not identified. Alongside a J-beta primer mix, a sample-barcoded 5' primer served in a second PCR lasting about 7 to 12 cycles. The template-switch adaptor, which had 12 random nucleotides, put a tag on each cDNA molecule. TCRdb re-analysed the 5' RACE reads in MiXCR, keeping a single row per CDR3 protein. The table shows 500,000 to 550,000 distinct CDR3 sequences, with about 24% occurring only once. This record comes from a study of blood T cells in healthy people across ages. The CDR3 sequence is 18 residues long. The ends lost 1 base at V and 0 bases at J; junction bases unmatched: 9. The germline V gene has CDR1 LGHNA and CDR2 YSLEER. Findings and limits, study-wide: It was held that the diversity estimates obtained from one million T cells were underestimates.

These data were likewise used in another study, on T cells of mothers and their children. Per that study: Each child contributed about 3 million TCR beta CDR3 reads, while each mother contributed over 8 million.

J is TRBJ2-4 and V is TRBV4-3; TRBD2 matches at 7 bases. Input material: blood. This receptor was taken from a boy younger than 18 in good health. The CDR3 loop is CASSQVAGVHLAKNIQYF. The DNA for the CDR3 is TGCGCCAGCAGCCAAGTTGCGGGAGTCCACTTAGCCAAAAACATTCAGTACTTC.